This T cell receptor beta chain appears in the sequencing data of a study of CD8 T cells in Susac syndrome. Germline loops: CDR1 KGHSH, CDR2 LQKENI. The germline V and J ends were trimmed by 2 bases and 0 bases, with 8 bases remaining between them. The CDR3 has 14 amino acids. Random hexamers were used to reverse transcribe an amount of roughly 0.5 to 1 ug RNA. TCRdb ran MiXCR on the immunoSEQ multiplex PCR reads and lists one entry per CDR3 protein. Seen here are some 240,000 distinct CDR3 sequences, 96% observed once, and the top ten hold approximately 0.094%. The sequencing sample was made of CD4+ T cells from PBMCs. The gene calls are TRBV18 and TRBJ2-7; D is unresolved. The source is a human donor with Susac syndrome. The chain's CDR3 is CASSPSDSSYEQYF. The CDR3 DNA sequence: TGTGCCAGCTCACCAAGCGATAGCTCCTACGAGCAGTACTTC.